A selection of T cell receptor beta chains follows, all from one sample in a study of blood T cell repertoires in COVID-19. Measured with immunoSEQ multiplex PCR; TCRdb has only the in-frame clones, and not every one. The sample yields 250,000 to 300,000 clones, around four fifths seen once. The sequenced sample consisted of PBMCs or T cells enriched from blood (not recorded which). All receptors derive from a man between 25 and 39 years old with acute COVID-19. The conserved cysteine and the conserved F or W are not part of the CDR3 here. The D gene is left open where the match is weak.

>TRBV7-8|-
ASSLGLGASYNEQF
>TRBV5-1|-
ASSLYGVDATDTQY
>TRBV19|TRBD1
ASTMTGGDTEAF
>TRBV29-1|TRBD1
SVGLDRGWETQY
>TRBV29-1|TRBD1
SVEEGDRVVQTQY
>TRBV19|-
ASSIGQGKVSGELF
>TRBV27|TRBD1
ASSYLGTGFPGELF
>TRBV6-5|TRBD2
ASRIHRGGADTQY
>TRBV6-1|TRBD1
ASSERIPGQRIYQPQH
>TRBV7-9|-
ASSLGPDEKLF
>TRBV24-1|TRBD2
ATSDAGLAGGGQETQY
>TRBV27|TRBD1
ASSEGGRNTEAF
>TRBV7-6|TRBD1
ASSLQILGQNSVGGNSPLH
>TRBV11-3|-
ASSSGGQGGYT
>TRBV19|TRBD1
ASAGTGDTGELF
>TRBV5-6|TRBD1
ASSTPGQGALNEKLF
>TRBV5-5|TRBD1
ASSRDREYYGYT
>TRBV29-1|-
SVKGLNTEAF
>TRBV5-1|TRBD1
ASSGPTGLESSPLH
>TRBV5-1|TRBD1
ASSLPGQGYEKLF
>TRBV27|-
ASSQGALGYT
>TRBV5-1|TRBD2
ASRTSGTSYNEQF
>TRBV5-5|TRBD1
ASSLDGTGEDIQY
>TRBV6-1|-
ASSELEFQPQH
>TRBV18|-
ASTQGIFEKLF
>TRBV11-3|TRBD2
ASSGTSGGSGEQF
>TRBV9|TRBD2
ASSPSGTFQETQY
>TRBV25-1|TRBD1
ASSATQGQGSADTQY